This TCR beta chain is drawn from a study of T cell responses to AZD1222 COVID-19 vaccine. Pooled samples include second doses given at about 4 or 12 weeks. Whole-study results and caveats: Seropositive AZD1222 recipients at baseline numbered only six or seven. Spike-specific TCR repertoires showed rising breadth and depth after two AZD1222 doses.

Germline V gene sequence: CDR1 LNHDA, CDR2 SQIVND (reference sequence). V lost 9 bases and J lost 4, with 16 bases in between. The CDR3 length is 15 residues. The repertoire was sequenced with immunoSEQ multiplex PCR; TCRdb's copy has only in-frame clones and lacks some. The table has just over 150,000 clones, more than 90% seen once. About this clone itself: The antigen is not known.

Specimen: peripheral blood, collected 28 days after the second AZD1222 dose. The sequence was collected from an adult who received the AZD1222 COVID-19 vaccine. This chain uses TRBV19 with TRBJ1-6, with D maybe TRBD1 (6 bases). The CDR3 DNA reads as TGTGCCAGCCAACCCTCGGACAGTTATAATTCACCCCTCCACTTT. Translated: CASQPSDSYNSPLHF.